This entry lists 25 T cell receptor beta chains sequenced from one sample in a study of OX40 agonist ivuxolimab in advanced cancers. Libraries were prepared by immunoSEQ multiplex PCR; TCRdb keeps only in-frame clonotypes and omits some of them. The sample carries 75,000 to 100,000 clones, 80% to 90% recorded once. The material sequenced was CD4+ or CD8+ T cells sorted from blood, taken in a trial of the OX40 agonist ivuxolimab. The receptors shown here come from an adult with an advanced solid tumor such as melanoma, head and neck, liver or kidney cancer.

The V and J genes are TRBV7-9 and TRBJ1-4; 8 bases are shared with TRBD1. The CDR3 length is 13 residues. With 0 bases clipped from V and 13 bases from J, the junction kept 4 bases outside the gene matches. The germline V gene has CDR1 SEHNR and CDR2 FQNEAQ (reference sequence). The CDR3 reads CASSLAGTGLLFF. For the CDR3, the DNA is TGTGCCAGCAGCTTAGCCGGGACAGGACTACTGTTTTTT.

V and J are TRBV6-5 and TRBJ1-4, with a tentative D call TRBD1 (5 bases). Trimming took 4 bases from V and 7 from J, leaving 7 bases between them. Germline CDR1 MNHEY, CDR2 SVGAGI. The CDR3 covers 12 residues. In DNA form, the CDR3 reads TGTGCCAGCAGTTTCGACAGTGAAAAACTGTTTTTT. Amino acids: CASSFDSEKLFF.

The chain combines TRBV7-6 with TRBJ1-2; 8 bases fit TRBD1. V lost 4 bases to trimming and J lost 5 bases; unmatched junction nucleotides: 12. This CDR3 has 16 residues. In germline, CDR1 is SGHVS, CDR2 FNYEAQ. The DNA for the CDR3 is TGTGCCAGCAGCTCCGAAGCCCCTGGACAGGGTTATGGCTACACCTTC. Translated: CASSSEAPGQGYGYTF.

This clone was counted once. The chain is built from TRBV9 and TRBJ2-1, with D perhaps TRBD1 or TRBD2 (5 bases each). Germline V CDR1 and CDR2: SGDLS, YYNGEE. CDR3 length: 12 amino acids. Trimming cost V 3 bases and J 9 bases, with 10 bases left between them. CDR3 residues: CASSAPRGEQFF. Written as DNA, the CDR3 is TGTGCCAGCAGCGCCCCGAGGGGTGAGCAGTTCTTC.

This chain joins TRBV2 and TRBJ1-5; 8 positions agree with TRBD1. The germline V gene encodes CDR1 SNHLY and CDR2 FYNNEI. This CDR3 is built from 14 residues. V dropped 7 bases and J dropped 7; count of bases not matched to a gene: 9. CDR3 in amino acids: CASNPDREDQPQHF. The CDR3 nucleotides are TGTGCCAGCAACCCGGACAGGGAGGACCAGCCCCAGCATTTT.

The chain uses TRBV23-1 and TRBJ2-5, with TRBD1 matching over 8 bases. TRBV23-1 belongs to the ORF category, with a function that is uncertain. The J segment lost 3 bases and the V segment lost 2 bases, leaving 17 bases of the junction unmatched. This CDR3 is 19 amino acids long. The CDR3 loop reads CASSQNPSRQDRAEETQYF. The CDR3 DNA follows: TGCGCCAGCAGTCAAAATCCCAGCCGACAGGACAGGGCGGAAGAGACCCAGTACTTC.

J is TRBJ2-3 and V is TRBV30, with D uncertain. The CDR3 is made up of 15 amino acids. The germline CDR1 and CDR2 sequences are GTSNPN and SVGIG (reference sequence). Deletions cut 0 bases from V and 0 bases from J, with 10 bases between. The CDR3 DNA sequence: TGTGCCTGGAGTGTAAAACATTCTAGCACAGATACGCAGTATTTT. Translated, it gives CAWSVKHSSTDTQYF.

This clone was observed a single time. This chain connects TRBV2 to TRBJ1-4; D may be TRBD1 (5 bases). Germline values: CDR1 SNHLY, CDR2 FYNNEI. V lost 9 bases, J lost 2 bases, and 10 bases lay in between. The CDR3 loop spans 13 amino acids. CDR3 DNA sequence: TGTGCCAGTGGGGCTATCACTAATGAAAAACTGTTTTTT. It encodes CASGAITNEKLFF. The full variable domain, its missing parts supplied by reference TRBV2 and TRBJ1-4, is EPEVTQTPSHQVTQMGQEVILRCVPISNHLYFYWYRQILGQKVEFLVSFYNNEISEKSEIFDDQFSVERPDGSNFTLKIRSTKLEDSAMYFCASGAITNEKLFFGSGTQLSVL.

The chain couples TRBV18 to TRBJ1-1; D call uncertain. Germline loops: CDR1 KGHSH, CDR2 LQKENI. V lost 2 bases, J lost 7 bases, and 5 bases lay in between. This CDR3 has 11 amino acids. The CDR3 DNA reads TGTGCCAGCTCACCAGCCCATGAAGCTTTCTTT. This encodes CASSPAHEAFF.

The genes are TRBV6-6 and TRBJ1-1; the D is unclear. V was clipped by 0 bases and J by 4 bases, with 6 bases between them. This CDR3 contains 13 residues. Germline lookup yields CDR1 MNHNY and CDR2 SVGAGI (reference sequence). As DNA, the CDR3 is TGTGCCAGCAGTTACTCGTCGGTCACTGAAGCTTTCTTT. Translating it yields CASSYSSVTEAFF.

V usage is TRBV5-8 and J usage is TRBJ1-5; TRBD1 is a possible D gene (5 bases). Germline CDR1 reads SGHTS; CDR2 reads YDEGEE. This CDR3 contains 15 residues. V was clipped by 1 base and J by 0 bases, with 8 bases between them. The CDR3: CASSLWGSSNQPQHF. CDR3 DNA sequence: TGTGCCAGCAGCTTGTGGGGGTCTAGCAATCAGCCCCAGCATTTT.

The J gene is TRBJ1-5, the V gene TRBV4-3; a possible D gene is TRBD1 (5 bases). Trimming removed 4 bases at V and 5 bases at J, with 15 bases between. CDR1 is LGHNA and CDR2 is YSLEER in the germline V gene. The CDR3 covers 15 residues. CDR3 loop: CASSPRRAGDQPQHF. The CDR3 nucleotides are TGCGCCAGCAGCCCTCGGAGGGCGGGGGATCAGCCCCAGCATTTT.

This chain links TRBV4-2 with TRBJ1-4; no clear D. The CDR3 runs 16 residues. Between the trimmed V and J ends, which lost 0 bases and 5 bases, there was a span of 13 bases. The germline CDR1 and CDR2 sequences are LGHNA and YNFKEQ. The CDR3: CASSQDLAGQNEKLFF. The DNA for the CDR3 is TGTGCCAGCAGCCAAGATCTTGCAGGCCAGAATGAAAAACTGTTTTTT.

This rearrangement joins TRBV11-3 to TRBJ1-2, with D unresolved. With 3 bases removed from V and 4 bases from J, the gap between germline ends came to 9 bases. The CDR3 runs to 13 residues. The V gene's germline CDR1 is SGHNT and CDR2 YENEEA. CDR3 nucleotide sequence: TGTGCCAGCAGCTTGGGCAGTTCCTATGGCTACACCTTC. Its protein product is CASSLGSSYGYTF. Based on the CDR3 plus reference TRBV11-3 and TRBJ1-2, the full variable domain is EAGVVQSPRYKIIEKKQPVAFWCNPISGHNTLYWYLQNLGQGPELLIRYENEEAVDDSQLPKDRFSAERLKGVDSTLKIQPAELGDSAVYLCASSLGSSYGYTFGSGTRLTVV.

This clone was counted at least ten times. The V call is TRBV19, the J call TRBJ1-5; perhaps TRBD1 as D (6 bases). Trimming shortened V by 2 bases and J by 2 bases, and 10 bases separated the two germline ends. CDR1 is LNHDA and CDR2 is SQIVND in the germline V gene (reference sequence). The CDR3 spans 15 residues. The CDR3 DNA reads as TGTGCCAGTAGTATAAGGGGGAGGGGCAATCAGCCCCAGCATTTT. As protein: CASSIRGRGNQPQHF.

The chain uses TRBV19 and TRBJ2-7; D uncertain. Germline loops: CDR1 LNHDA, CDR2 SQIVND (reference sequence). The V gene lost 6 bases and the J gene lost 0 bases, with 15 bases spanning the gap. This CDR3 comprises 15 residues. The CDR3 region is CASRRSSPLSYEQYF. CDR3 coding DNA: TGTGCCAGTAGACGCAGCAGCCCCCTCTCCTACGAGCAGTACTTC.

This clone appeared a single time. CDR3 DNA: TGTGCCAGCAGTTACTCGATCGGGACAGGGGCCTACGAGCAGTACTTC. It encodes CASSYSIGTGAYEQYF. The genes are TRBV6-5 and TRBJ2-7; 10 positions match TRBD1. CDR1 and CDR2 (germline): MNHEY, SVGAGI. The CDR3 extends over 16 amino acids. The J segment lost 2 bases and the V segment lost 0 bases, leaving 4 bases of the junction unmatched.

J is TRBJ2-1 and V is TRBV30, with D perhaps matching TRBD2 (5 bases). The CDR3 is 16 amino acids. Trimming stripped 0 bases from V and 0 bases from J, with 12 bases between. Germline V gene data show CDR1 as GTSNPN and CDR2 as SVGIG (reference sequence). The CDR3 DNA reads as TGTGCCTGGAGTGTAATAGCGAGTACCTCCTACAATGAGCAGTTCTTC. Translating gives CAWSVIASTSYNEQFF.

The chain couples TRBV6-1 to TRBJ1-5; D unclear. The germline V gene has CDR1 MNHNS and CDR2 SASEGT. CDR3 length: 13 residues. With 4 bases removed from V and 3 bases from J, the gap between germline ends came to 7 bases. This CDR3 is CASSGGNNQPQHF. For the CDR3, the DNA is TGTGCCAGCAGTGGAGGCAACAATCAGCCCCAGCATTTT.

This sequence joins TRBV30 and TRBJ2-5, with 14 positions matching TRBD2. CDR3 length: 15 amino acids. V shed 1 base and J 7 bases; nucleotides not matched to a gene: 5. Looked up from germline, CDR1 is GTSNPN and CDR2 is SVGIG (reference sequence). The CDR3 reads CAWSAGTSGSGTQYF. The CDR3 bases are TGTGCCTGGAGTGCCGGGACTAGCGGGAGTGGGACCCAGTACTTC.

This clone was seen a few times. This chain links TRBV6-1 with TRBJ2-7, with 8 bases matching TRBD2. In germline, CDR1 is MNHNS, CDR2 SASEGT. The J segment lost 0 bases and the V segment lost 2 bases, leaving 3 bases of the junction unmatched. The CDR3 is 15 amino acids. For the CDR3, the DNA is TGTGCCAGCAGTGAAACGGGGGGGAGCTCCTACGAGCAGTACTTC. Translated, it gives CASSETGGSSYEQYF.

This clone was observed a few times. The genes are TRBV5-1 and TRBJ1-2; D is possibly TRBD1 (6 bases). The CDR3 consists of 15 residues. V was clipped by 0 bases and J by 4 bases, with 13 bases between them. CDR1 SGHRS and CDR2 YFSETQ come from the germline V gene. The CDR3 region is CASSLEQGYGYGYTF. DNA for the CDR3: TGCGCCAGCAGCTTGGAGCAGGGGTATGGCTATGGCTACACCTTC.

The J gene is TRBJ2-1, the V gene TRBV4-1; D is undetermined. V was trimmed by 0 bases and J by 5 bases, leaving 17 bases between them. The CDR3 spans 17 residues. Germline V CDR1 and CDR2: MGHRA, YSYEKL. The CDR3 sequence is CASSQEGPHGINNEQFF. The DNA for the CDR3 is TGCGCCAGCAGCCAAGAAGGTCCCCATGGCATAAACAATGAGCAGTTCTTC.

This clone was seen just once. The genes are TRBV5-1 and TRBJ2-1; D unclear. The CDR3 has 15 residues. V was pared by 2 bases and J by 0 bases, with 9 bases between. Germline V CDR1 and CDR2: SGHRS, YFSETQ. The chain's CDR3 is CASSFQSNSYNEQFF. DNA of the CDR3: TGCGCCAGCAGCTTTCAATCGAACTCCTACAATGAGCAGTTCTTC. Full variable domain (rest looked up from reference TRBV5-1 and TRBJ2-1): KAGVTQTPRYLIKTRGQQVTLSCSPISGHRSVSWYQQTPGQGLQFLFEYFSETQRNKGNFPGRFSGRQFSNSRSEMNVSTLELGDSALYLCASSFQSNSYNEQFFGPGTRLTVL.

The chain recombines TRBV7-8 with TRBJ2-5; the D is unclear. Germline CDR1 is SGHVS and CDR2 is FQNEAQ. The CDR3 has 11 amino acids. Trimming took 2 bases from V and 11 from J, leaving 9 bases between them. CDR3 in amino acids: CASSLTEEQYF. CDR3 bases: TGTGCCAGCAGCTTAACGGAAGAGCAGTACTTC.